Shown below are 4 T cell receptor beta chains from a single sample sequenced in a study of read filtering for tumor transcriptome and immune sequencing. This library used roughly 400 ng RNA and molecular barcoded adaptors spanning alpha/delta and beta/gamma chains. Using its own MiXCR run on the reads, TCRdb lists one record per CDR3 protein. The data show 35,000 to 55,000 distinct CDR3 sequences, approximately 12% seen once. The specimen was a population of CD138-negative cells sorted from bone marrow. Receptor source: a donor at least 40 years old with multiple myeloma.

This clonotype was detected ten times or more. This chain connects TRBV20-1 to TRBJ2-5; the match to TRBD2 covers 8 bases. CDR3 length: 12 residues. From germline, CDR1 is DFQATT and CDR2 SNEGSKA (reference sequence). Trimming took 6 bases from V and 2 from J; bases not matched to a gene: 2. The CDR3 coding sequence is TGCAGTGCCCGGGGGGGGCAAGAGACCCAGTACTTC. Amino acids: CSARGGQETQYF.

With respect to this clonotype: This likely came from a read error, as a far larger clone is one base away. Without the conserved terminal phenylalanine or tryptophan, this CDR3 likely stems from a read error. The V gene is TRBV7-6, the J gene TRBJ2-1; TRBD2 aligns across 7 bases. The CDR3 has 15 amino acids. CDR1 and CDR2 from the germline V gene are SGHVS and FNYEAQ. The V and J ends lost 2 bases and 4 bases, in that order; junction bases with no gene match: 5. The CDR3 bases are TGTGCCAGCAGCTTAAGCGGGACCCTTTACAATGAGCAGTTCTCC. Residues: CASSLSGTLYNEQFS.

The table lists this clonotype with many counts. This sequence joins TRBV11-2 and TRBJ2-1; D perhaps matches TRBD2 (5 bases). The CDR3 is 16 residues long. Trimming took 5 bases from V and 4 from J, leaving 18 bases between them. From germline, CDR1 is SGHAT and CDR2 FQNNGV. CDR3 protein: CASSRSSRALYNEQFF. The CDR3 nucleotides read TGTGCCAGCAGCCGAAGCTCGCGGGCGCTATACAATGAGCAGTTCTTC.

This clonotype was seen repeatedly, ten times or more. The CDR3 region is CASSTRTSGRTDTQYF. CDR3 nucleotides: TGTGCCAGCAGCACCCGGACTAGCGGGCGCACAGATACGCAGTATTTT. V gene TRBV7-2 combines with J gene TRBJ2-3; 11 bases match TRBD2. The CDR3 is 16 amino acids. The junction had 5 bases not matched to a gene; V was cut back by 5 bases and J by 1 base. Germline V gene sequence: CDR1 SGHTA, CDR2 FQGNSA.